This TCR beta chain was recovered during a study of response to subunit inactivated influenza vaccine. TCRdb re-called the RT-PCR reads with MiXCR, one entry per CDR3 protein. The table shows about 580,000 distinct CDR3 sequences, with 14% occurring only once. V was clipped by 3 bases and J by 0 bases, with 12 bases between them. Germline V CDR1 and CDR2: DFQATT, SNEGSKA (reference sequence). CDR3 length: 14 residues. The sequence came from a man aged 50 to 59 who received an inactivated influenza vaccine. The input for sequencing was PBMCs from blood, taken about 12 days after vaccination. V is TRBV20-1 and J is TRBJ2-7, with a weak D call TRBD2 (6 bases). The CDR3 here is CSASKGSGSYEQYF. The CDR3 DNA reads as TGCAGTGCTAGTAAAGGTAGCGGCTCCTACGAGCAGTACTTC.